What follows is one T cell receptor beta chain and its context. Its antigen remains unknown. Aged about 6 to 95, donors were systemically healthy Caucasians from Russia. The sample belongs to a study of blood T cells in healthy people across ages. A second about 6 to 12 cycle PCR used barcoded and J-beta primers. TCRdb re-called the 5' RACE reads through MiXCR, storing one row per CDR3 protein. Of more than 1,400,000 distinct CDR3 sequences listed, roughly 45% are singletons. Study observations and caveats: Donors of long life had a larger count of naive CD4+ cells and greater diversity than aged donors. Strong correlation existed between TCR beta diversity and naive T cell percentage. With age, beta diversity per million T cells declined roughly linearly, significantly by 30 to 40.

The CDR3 runs to 15 residues. Germline CDR1 DFQATT, CDR2 SNEGSKA (reference sequence). V dropped 1 base and J dropped 3 bases, with 15 bases sitting between them. The clonotype was recovered from a woman aged 18-29 years in good health. The sample taken for sequencing was blood. The rearrangement links TRBV20-1 to TRBJ1-2, with a weak D call TRBD1 (5 bases). The CDR3: CSARGGTKGDYGYTF. CDR3 nucleotides: TGCAGTGCTAGAGGCGGGACCAAGGGAGACTATGGCTACACCTTC.